The clone carrying this TCR beta chain has a count of ten or more. Its antigen is not identified. The data were taken from a study of early T cells in non-severe SARS-CoV-2 infection. Overall study context: Sequencing used unsorted whole-blood bulk RNA, so chains lack pairing.

Trimming at V came to 4 bases and at J to 6 bases, leaving 8 bases not matched to a gene. CDR3 size: 15 residues. Per germline, CDR1 SGHKS and CDR2 YYEKEE (reference sequence). Unique molecular identifiers were added to individual cDNA molecules. TCRdb independently ran MiXCR on the 5' RACE reads; one entry per CDR3 protein. The sample contains about 80,000 distinct CDR3 sequences, 9.5% to 13% of which appear only once. Whole-study findings and limits: Lookups in VDJdb leaned toward anti-spike CD8 responses and missed private and CD4 specificities.

V usage is TRBV5-5 and J usage is TRBJ1-4, with 8 nucleotides matching TRBD1. Sequences were obtained from whole blood. The sequence was obtained from an adult who was a healthcare worker with PCR-confirmed SARS-CoV-2 infection or an uninfected control (not recorded which). The CDR3 DNA reads as TGTGCCAGCAGCAACGGGGACAGGCAGTATGAAAAACTGTTTTTT. Encoded protein: CASSNGDRQYEKLFF.